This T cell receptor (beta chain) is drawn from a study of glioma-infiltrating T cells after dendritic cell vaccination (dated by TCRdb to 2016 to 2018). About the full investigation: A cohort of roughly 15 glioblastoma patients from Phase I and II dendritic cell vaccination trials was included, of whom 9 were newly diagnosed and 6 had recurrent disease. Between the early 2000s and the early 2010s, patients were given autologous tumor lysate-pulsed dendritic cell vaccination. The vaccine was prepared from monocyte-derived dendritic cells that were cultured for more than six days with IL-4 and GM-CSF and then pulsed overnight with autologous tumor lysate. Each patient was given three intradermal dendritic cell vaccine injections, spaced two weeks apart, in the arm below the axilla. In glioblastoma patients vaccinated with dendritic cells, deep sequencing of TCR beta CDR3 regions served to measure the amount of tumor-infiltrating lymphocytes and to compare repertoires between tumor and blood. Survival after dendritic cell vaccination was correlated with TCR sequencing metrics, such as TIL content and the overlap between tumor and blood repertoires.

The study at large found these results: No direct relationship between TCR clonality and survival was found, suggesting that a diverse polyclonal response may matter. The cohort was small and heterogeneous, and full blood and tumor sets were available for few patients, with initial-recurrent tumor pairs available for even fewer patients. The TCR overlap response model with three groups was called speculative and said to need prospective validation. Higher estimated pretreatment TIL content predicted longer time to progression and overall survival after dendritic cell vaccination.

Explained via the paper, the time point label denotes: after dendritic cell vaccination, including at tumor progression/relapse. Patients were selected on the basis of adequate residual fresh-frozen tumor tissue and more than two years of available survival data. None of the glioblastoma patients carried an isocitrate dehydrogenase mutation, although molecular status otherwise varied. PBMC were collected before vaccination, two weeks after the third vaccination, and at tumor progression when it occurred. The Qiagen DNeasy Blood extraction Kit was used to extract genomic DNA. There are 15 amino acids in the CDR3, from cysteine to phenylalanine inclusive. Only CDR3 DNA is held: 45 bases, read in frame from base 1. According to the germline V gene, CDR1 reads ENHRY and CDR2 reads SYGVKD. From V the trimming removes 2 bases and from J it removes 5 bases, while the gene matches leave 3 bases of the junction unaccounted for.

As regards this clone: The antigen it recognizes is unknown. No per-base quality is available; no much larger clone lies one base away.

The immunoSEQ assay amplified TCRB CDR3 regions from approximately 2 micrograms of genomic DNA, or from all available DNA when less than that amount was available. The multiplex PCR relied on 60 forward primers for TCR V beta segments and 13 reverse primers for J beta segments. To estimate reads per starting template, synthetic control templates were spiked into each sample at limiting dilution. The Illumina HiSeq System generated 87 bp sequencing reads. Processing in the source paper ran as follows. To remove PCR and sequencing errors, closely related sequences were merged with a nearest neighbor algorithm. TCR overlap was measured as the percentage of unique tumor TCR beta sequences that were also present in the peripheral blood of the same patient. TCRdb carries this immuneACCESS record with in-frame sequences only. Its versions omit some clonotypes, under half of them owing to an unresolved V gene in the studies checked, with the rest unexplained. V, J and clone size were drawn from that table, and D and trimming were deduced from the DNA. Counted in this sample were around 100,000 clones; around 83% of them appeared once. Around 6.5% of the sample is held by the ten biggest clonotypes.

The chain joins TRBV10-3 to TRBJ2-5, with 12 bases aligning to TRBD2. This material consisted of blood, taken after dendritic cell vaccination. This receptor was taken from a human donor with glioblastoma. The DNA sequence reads TGTGCCATCAGTGAGAGTCTAGCGGGGGGGGAGACCCAGTACTTC. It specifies CAISESLAGGETQYF.